The rows below give T cell receptor beta chains drawn from one sample of a study of CD8 T cells in Susac syndrome. TCRdb reprocessed the immunoSEQ multiplex PCR reads with MiXCR, giving one entry per CDR3 protein. The table records approximately 100,000 distinct CDR3 sequences, around 90% of them present only once. The sample consisted of CD4+ T cells from PBMCs. The receptor source for this set is a human donor in good health. CDR3s include the opening cysteine and the closing phenylalanine or tryptophan.

>TRBJ1-3|TRBV5-1
CASSLNRAYPGNTIYF
>TRBJ1-2|TRBV19
CASKKPGTAVYGYTF
>TRBJ2-1|TRBV20-1
CSVPRQNPYNEQFF
>TRBJ2-2|TRBV7-2
CASSPPGQLTGELFF
>TRBJ1-1|TRBV19
CASSAPASIVFTEAFF
>TRBJ2-5|TRBV2
CASSGWLQETQYF
>TRBJ2-3|TRBV7-9
CASSPDGTDTQYF
>TRBJ2-1|TRBV11-2
CASSLVSSVYNEQFF
>TRBJ2-3|TRBV20-1
CSAIRRGTEDTQYF
>TRBJ2-3|TRBV6-2/TRBV6-3
CASSMRREVNTQYF
>TRBJ2-3|TRBV27
CASSFPGTGGADTQYF
>TRBJ1-1|TRBV13
CASSRRDMNTEAFF
>TRBJ2-2|TRBV28
CASSLFSGTGELFF
>TRBJ2-5|TRBV5-4
CASSPGQAQETQYF
>TRBJ1-2|TRBV19
CASSKTGSDGYTF
>TRBJ2-5|TRBV7-9
CASRDGIKETQYF
>TRBJ2-1|TRBV12-3/TRBV12-4
CASSLNSYNEQFF
>TRBJ2-1|TRBV19
CASSNLLAGGLNEQFF
>TRBJ2-5|TRBV12-5
CASGFGGEETQYF
>TRBJ2-1|TRBV5-4
CASTPGASSYNEQFF
>TRBJ1-5|TRBV2
CASGDSPQHF
>TRBJ1-3|TRBV29-1
CSAAEGAGNTIYF
>TRBJ2-3|TRBV5-6
CATLLQGVADTQYF